The T cell receptor beta chain under discussion was sequenced for a study of blood T cell repertoires in COVID-19. Across the whole study: The United States, Italy and Spain provided the acute and convalescent COVID-19 samples. T cells, B-cell-depleted T cells, or PBMCs provided the cDNA or gDNA that served as material.

Under the authors' procedure: Reference gene primer amplification gave estimated nucleated cell counts. Some clones are missing from TCRdb's copy, which holds only in-frame ones; the method was immunoSEQ multiplex PCR. From that table come the V and J calls and clone size; the DNA was used to work out D and trimming. This table holds tens of thousands of clones, nearly 90% found once. With 2 bases removed from V and 1 base from J, the gap between germline ends came to 8 bases. The CDR3 spans 15 residues. Germline-derived CDR1 and CDR2 are SNHLY and FYNNEI. This chain joins TRBV2 and TRBJ2-2; perhaps TRBD1 as D (5 bases). Sample: peripheral blood. The clonotype originates from a man in his sixties with active or convalescent COVID-19. CDR3 amino acids: CASSETGQNTGELFF. CDR3 nucleotides: TGTGCCAGCAGTGAAACAGGCCAGAACACCGGGGAGCTGTTTTTT.